A single sample gave rise to the 26 T cell receptor beta chains below, sequenced in a study of shared T cell receptors in the human thymus. Sequencing was performed with immunoSEQ multiplex PCR; in TCRdb, only in-frame clones are kept and a portion is missing. The table records hundreds of thousands of clones, 85% to 90% of them present only once. These records were also assigned to another study, of human thymus T cells.

Sample: thymocytes. These receptor sequences come from a boy younger than two with a congenital heart defect.

The chain recombines TRBV6-6 with TRBJ2-3; D is unresolved. CDR1 is MNHNY and CDR2 is SVGAGI in the germline V gene (reference sequence). V lost 6 bases to trimming and J lost 4 bases, with 14 bases between them. The CDR3 has 14 amino acids. Here the CDR3 DNA reads TGTGCCAGCAGAACGTCGGTGATCCCAGATACGCAGTATTTT. This codes for CASRTSVIPDTQYF.

This rearrangement joins TRBV5-5 to TRBJ1-5; 9 bases agree with TRBD1. Germline V gene lookup returns CDR1 SGHKS and CDR2 YYEKEE (reference sequence). CDR3 length: 15 amino acids. Germline trimming cut 4 bases from V and 2 bases from J; bases unmatched to any gene: 4. CDR3 in amino acids: CASSRRTGGNQPQHF. The CDR3 DNA sequence: TGTGCCAGCAGCCGTAGGACAGGGGGCAATCAGCCCCAGCATTTT.

V gene TRBV5-1 combines with J gene TRBJ1-1; TRBD1 might be the D (5 bases). With 0 bases removed from V and 0 bases from J, the gap between germline ends came to 6 bases. The CDR3 runs 14 residues. The V gene's germline CDR1 is SGHRS and CDR2 YFSETQ. CDR3 nucleotide sequence: TGCGCCAGCAGCTTGGACAGGTTGAACACTGAAGCTTTCTTT. Translation: CASSLDRLNTEAFF. Full variable domain (outside the CDR3, taken from reference TRBV5-1 and TRBJ1-1): KAGVTQTPRYLIKTRGQQVTLSCSPISGHRSVSWYQQTPGQGLQFLFEYFSETQRNKGNFPGRFSGRQFSNSRSEMNVSTLELGDSALYLCASSLDRLNTEAFFGQGTRLTVV.

V and J are TRBV6-5 and TRBJ1-1; maybe TRBD1 (5 bases). CDR3 length equals 16 residues. Trimming stripped 3 bases from V and 1 base from J, with 15 bases between. Germline CDR1 and CDR2: MNHEY and SVGAGI. CDR3 sequence: CASSYNRFIANTEAFF. CDR3 DNA sequence: TGTGCCAGCAGTTATAACAGGTTCATCGCGAACACTGAAGCTTTCTTT.

The chain links TRBV7-3 to TRBJ1-2, with D uncertain. The CDR3 contains 15 residues. Germline CDR1 SGHTA, CDR2 FQGTGA. The V end was cut by 4 bases, the J end by 4 bases, with 16 bases between. The CDR3 loop is CASSSPFGRVYGYTF. The CDR3 DNA follows: TGTGCCAGCAGCTCCCCTTTCGGCCGGGTCTATGGCTACACCTTC.

V is TRBV11-2 and J is TRBJ1-5; D unresolved. This CDR3 has 15 amino acids. The germline gives CDR1 SGHAT, CDR2 FQNNGV. V lost 1 base and J 5 bases, leaving 12 bases between the germline ends. In nucleotides, the CDR3 is TGTGCCAGCAGCTTAGTCCGGAGGCGGGATCAGCCCCAGCATTTT. Encoded protein: CASSLVRRRDQPQHF.

This chain joins TRBV7-9 and TRBJ2-7, with a tentative D call TRBD2 (5 bases). This CDR3 has 11 amino acids. V lost 4 bases, J lost 7 bases, and 8 bases lay in between. Per germline, CDR1 SEHNR and CDR2 FQNEAQ (reference sequence). CDR3 sequence: CASSSEREQYF. The CDR3 DNA follows: TGTGCCAGCAGCTCAGAGCGGGAGCAGTACTTC.

V gene TRBV7-9 combines with J gene TRBJ1-3; a possible D gene is TRBD1 (5 bases). The CDR3 sequence is 17 residues long. In germline, CDR1 is SEHNR, CDR2 FQNEAQ (reference sequence). V lost 7 bases to trimming and J lost 3 bases, with 22 bases between them. This CDR3 reads CASTPGGDQTLGNTIYF. CDR3 DNA sequence: TGTGCCAGCACCCCCGGGGGTGACCAAACCCTTGGAAACACCATATATTTT.

The V call is TRBV28, the J call TRBJ1-2; unclear D gene. In germline, CDR1 is MDHEN, CDR2 SYDVKM. V was pared by 5 bases and J by 5 bases, with 30 bases between. This CDR3 is 19 amino acids long. The CDR3, as DNA: TGTGCCAGCAGTCGTTCCATAAAAGAGACACCTCAGGAACTTTATGGCTACACCTTC. Translating gives CASSRSIKETPQELYGYTF.

The CDR3 DNA follows: TGTGCCAGCAGCTTAGCGCCTAGGACTGCTTCCTACGAGCAGTACTTC. It translates to CASSLAPRTASYEQYF. The genes are TRBV7-9 and TRBJ2-7, with D perhaps TRBD2 (5 bases). Germline loops: CDR1 SEHNR, CDR2 FQNEAQ (reference sequence). This CDR3 comprises 16 residues. V was shortened by 0 bases and J by 1 base, with 13 bases between the two germline ends.

The rearrangement joins TRBV5-4 to TRBJ2-6; D unclear. This CDR3 has 15 residues. With 2 bases removed from V and 6 bases from J, the gap between germline ends came to 12 bases. The germline gives CDR1 SGHNT, CDR2 YYREEE (reference sequence). The CDR3 sequence is CASSLAPKKANVLTF. The CDR3 coding sequence is TGTGCCAGCAGCTTAGCCCCCAAAAAGGCCAACGTCCTGACTTTC.

The chain recombines TRBV6-1 with TRBJ2-1, with unresolved D. This CDR3 is 16 amino acids long. The ends were cut back, 4 bases at V and 2 bases at J, with 15 bases in the middle. From germline, CDR1 is MNHNS and CDR2 SASEGT. The CDR3 DNA sequence: TGTGCCAGCAGTGCCCCTCCCGCAGGCCCCTACAATGAGCAGTTCTTC. This sequence encodes CASSAPPAGPYNEQFF.

The chain has TRBV5-6 and TRBJ2-7, with 11 positions matching TRBD2. Germline CDR1 and CDR2: SGHDT and YYEEEE. This CDR3 is built from 15 residues. V dropped 2 bases and J dropped 5; count of bases not matched to a gene: 6. The CDR3 region has the DNA TGTGCCAGCAGCTTCGAACTAGCGGGAGTTCACGAGCAGTACTTC. Translation gives CASSFELAGVHEQYF.

The CDR3 protein is CASSPSVSGTALVRGELFF. DNA for the CDR3: TGTGCCAGCTCCCCGTCCGTTTCCGGGACAGCACTAGTAAGGGGGGAGCTGTTTTTT. The chain recombines TRBV18 with TRBJ2-2; 7 bases align to TRBD1. Trimming took 6 bases from V and 8 from J; bases not matched to a gene: 24. This CDR3 contains 19 residues. In germline, CDR1 is KGHSH, CDR2 LQKENI.

The V and J genes are TRBV6-5 and TRBJ1-5; perhaps TRBD1 as D (5 bases). The germline gives CDR1 MNHEY, CDR2 SVGAGI. The CDR3 totals 14 residues. V was cut by 6 bases and J by 5 bases, with 14 bases left in between. CDR3 protein: CASSPRGGDQPQHF. DNA of the CDR3: TGTGCCAGCAGCCCCCGGGGAGGGGATCAGCCCCAGCATTTT.

V usage is TRBV27 and J usage is TRBJ1-2; 8 bases are shared with TRBD1. Germline V lookup: CDR1 MNHEY, CDR2 SMNVEV (reference sequence). J lost 2 bases, V lost 4 bases, and 0 bases had no gene match. The length of the CDR3 is 13 residues. CDR3 region: CASSWTGNYGYTF. Written as DNA, the CDR3 is TGTGCCAGCAGTTGGACAGGGAACTATGGCTACACCTTC.

The chain recombines TRBV7-9 with TRBJ2-7; TRBD2 aligns across 7 bases. J gave up 5 bases and V 3 bases, and 10 bases lay outside the gene matches. CDR1 is SEHNR and CDR2 is FQNEAQ in the germline V gene (reference sequence). This CDR3 comprises 15 residues. DNA for the CDR3: TGTGCCAGCAGCTTGCCGGCGGGAGAGCGCGACGAGCAGTACTTC. Amino acid sequence: CASSLPAGERDEQYF.

The CDR3 loop reads CASSFRGTLPPPNYGYTF. The CDR3 DNA sequence: TGTGCCAGCAGTTTCCGCGGGACCCTTCCACCCCCTAACTATGGCTACACCTTC. The chain recombines TRBV27 with TRBJ1-2; D might be TRBD1 (5 bases). The CDR3 spans 18 residues. Germline V gene sequence: CDR1 MNHEY, CDR2 SMNVEV (reference sequence). Deletions cut 3 bases from V and 0 bases from J, with 20 bases between.

This clone was found a few times. The sample contains more than one DNA sequence encoding this CDR3. V usage is TRBV28 and J usage is TRBJ2-1; D may be TRBD2 (7 bases). V was pared by 3 bases and J by 2 bases, with 11 bases between. Germline V gene data show CDR1 as MDHEN and CDR2 as SYDVKM. This CDR3 contains 15 residues. The CDR3 sequence is CASSFQGRAYNEQFF. CDR3 DNA: TGTGCCAGCAGTTTCCAGGGGAGGGCCTACAATGAGCAGTTCTTC.

The CDR3 DNA is TGCAGCGTTTCCGGGACTAACCCCGGGGAGCTGTTTTTT. This sequence encodes CSVSGTNPGELFF. The rearrangement links TRBV29-1 to TRBJ2-2; 7 nucleotides align to TRBD2. In germline, CDR1 is SQVTM, CDR2 ANQGSEA. Unmatched junction bases numbered 6, after V lost 5 bases and J lost 6 bases. The CDR3 consists of 13 residues.

DNA for the CDR3: TGTGCCAGCAGTTTTTACTCCGGGACAGGGAACCCGGGTGGGTCAGAGACCCAGTACTTC. It is translated as CASSFYSGTGNPGGSETQYF. The V call is TRBV28, the J call TRBJ2-5, with TRBD1 matching over 9 bases. Trimming at V came to 3 bases and at J to 4 bases, leaving 21 bases not matched to a gene. This CDR3 contains 20 residues. CDR1 and CDR2 (germline): MDHEN, SYDVKM.

This clone has only a few counts. The chain joins TRBV4-3 to TRBJ2-7, with 7 nucleotides matching TRBD2. The CDR3 is 13 amino acids. In germline, CDR1 is LGHNA, CDR2 YSLEER. After removal of 3 bases from V and 2 bases from J, the junction contained 1 base not matched to a gene. Written as DNA, the CDR3 is TGCGCCAGCAGCCAGGGGGGGACCTACGAGCAGTACTTC. It yields the protein CASSQGGTYEQYF.

This rearrangement joins TRBV28 to TRBJ2-7; 11 bases fit TRBD2. The CDR3 is 17 residues long. CDR1 MDHEN and CDR2 SYDVKM come from the germline V gene. The trim removed 6 bases at V and 7 bases at J, leaving 17 bases unmatched. The CDR3 bases are TGTGCCAGCAGCCTAAATGATATAGCGGGAGGGCCTAGGGAGCAGTACTTC. It codes for CASSLNDIAGGPREQYF.

This chain uses TRBV9 with TRBJ1-2; no definite D call. Per germline, CDR1 SGDLS and CDR2 YYNGEE. The CDR3 is 15 residues long. V lost 0 bases and J lost 9, with 18 bases in between. The CDR3 reads CASSVEALGPTSYTF. CDR3 nucleotide sequence: TGTGCCAGCAGCGTAGAAGCCCTGGGCCCGACGAGCTACACCTTC.

The chain employs TRBV6-7 and TRBJ2-1, with TRBD2 identical over 10 bases. TRBV6-7 is flagged as an ORF with uncertain function. The CDR3 extends over 17 amino acids. Trimming at V came to 6 bases and at J to 6 bases, leaving 14 bases not matched to a gene. The CDR3 bases are TGTGCCAGCAGCGAATCGGCAGCGGGAGGGGAGTTCAATGAGCAGTTCTTC. Translating gives CASSESAAGGEFNEQFF.

The V gene is TRBV28, the J gene TRBJ2-2, with D possibly matching TRBD1 (5 bases). From germline, CDR1 is MDHEN and CDR2 SYDVKM. With 4 bases removed from V and 3 bases from J, the gap between germline ends came to 6 bases. CDR3 length equals 13 residues. In nucleotides, the CDR3 is TGTGCCAGCAGTTCCAGGGACACCGGGGAGCTGTTTTTT. Amino acids: CASSSRDTGELFF.